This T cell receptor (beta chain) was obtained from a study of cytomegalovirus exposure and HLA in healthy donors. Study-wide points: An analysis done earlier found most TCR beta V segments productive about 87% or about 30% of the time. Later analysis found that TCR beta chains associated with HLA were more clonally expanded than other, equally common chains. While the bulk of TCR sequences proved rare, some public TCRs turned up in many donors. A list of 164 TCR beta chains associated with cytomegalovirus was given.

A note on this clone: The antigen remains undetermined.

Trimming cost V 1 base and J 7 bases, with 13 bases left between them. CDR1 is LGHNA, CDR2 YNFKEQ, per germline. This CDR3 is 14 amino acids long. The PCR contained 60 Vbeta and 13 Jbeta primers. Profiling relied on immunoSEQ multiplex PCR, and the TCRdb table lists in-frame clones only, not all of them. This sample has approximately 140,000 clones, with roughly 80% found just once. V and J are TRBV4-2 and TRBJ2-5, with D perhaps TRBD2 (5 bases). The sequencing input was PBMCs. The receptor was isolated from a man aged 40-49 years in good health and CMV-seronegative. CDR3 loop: CASSQARGVLTQYF. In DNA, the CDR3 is TGTGCCAGCAGCCAAGCTCGGGGAGTGCTGACCCAGTACTTC.